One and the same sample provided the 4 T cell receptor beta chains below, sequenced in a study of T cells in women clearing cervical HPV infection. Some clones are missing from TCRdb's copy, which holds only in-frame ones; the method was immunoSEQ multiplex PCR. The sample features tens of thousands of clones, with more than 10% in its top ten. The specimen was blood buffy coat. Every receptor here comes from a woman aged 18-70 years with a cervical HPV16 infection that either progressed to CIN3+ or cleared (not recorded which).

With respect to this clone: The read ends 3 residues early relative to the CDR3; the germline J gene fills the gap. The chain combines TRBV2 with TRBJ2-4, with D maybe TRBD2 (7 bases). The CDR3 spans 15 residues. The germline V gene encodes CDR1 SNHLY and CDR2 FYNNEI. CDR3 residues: CASREGGAGPYGQYF. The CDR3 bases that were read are TGTGCCAGCAGGGAGGGGGGGGCAGGGCCCTATGGT.

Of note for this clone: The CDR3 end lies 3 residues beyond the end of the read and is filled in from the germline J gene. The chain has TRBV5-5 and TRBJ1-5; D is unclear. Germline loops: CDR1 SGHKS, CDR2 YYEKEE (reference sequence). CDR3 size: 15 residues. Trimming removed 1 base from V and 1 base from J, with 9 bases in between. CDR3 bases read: TGTGCCAGCAGCTTGATGGGCGGGAGCAATCAGCCC. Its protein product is CASSLMGGSNQP. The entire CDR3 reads CASSLMGGSNQPQHF. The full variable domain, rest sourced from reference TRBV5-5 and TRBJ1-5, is DAGVTQSPTHLIKTRGQQVTLRCSPISGHKSVSWYQQVLGQGPQFIFQYYEKEERGRGNFPDRFSARQFPNYSSELNVNALLLGDSALYLCASSLMGGSNQPQHFGDGTRLSIL.

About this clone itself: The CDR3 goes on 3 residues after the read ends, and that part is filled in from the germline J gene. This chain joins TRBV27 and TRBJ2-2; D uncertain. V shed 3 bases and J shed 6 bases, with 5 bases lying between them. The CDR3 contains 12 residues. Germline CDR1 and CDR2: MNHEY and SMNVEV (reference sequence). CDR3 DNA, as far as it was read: TGTGCCAGCAGTTTCCGGGCCGGGGAG. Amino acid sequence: CASSFRAGE. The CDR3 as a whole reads CASSFRAGELFF.

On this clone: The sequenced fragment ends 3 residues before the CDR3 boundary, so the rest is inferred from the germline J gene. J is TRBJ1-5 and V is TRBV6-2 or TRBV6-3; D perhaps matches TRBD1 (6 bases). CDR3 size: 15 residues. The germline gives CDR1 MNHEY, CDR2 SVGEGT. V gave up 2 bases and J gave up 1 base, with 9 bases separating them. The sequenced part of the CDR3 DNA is TGTGCCAGCAGTTACGAGGGGGTGAGCAATCAGCCC. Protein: CASSYEGVSNQP. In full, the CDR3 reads CASSYEGVSNQPQHF.